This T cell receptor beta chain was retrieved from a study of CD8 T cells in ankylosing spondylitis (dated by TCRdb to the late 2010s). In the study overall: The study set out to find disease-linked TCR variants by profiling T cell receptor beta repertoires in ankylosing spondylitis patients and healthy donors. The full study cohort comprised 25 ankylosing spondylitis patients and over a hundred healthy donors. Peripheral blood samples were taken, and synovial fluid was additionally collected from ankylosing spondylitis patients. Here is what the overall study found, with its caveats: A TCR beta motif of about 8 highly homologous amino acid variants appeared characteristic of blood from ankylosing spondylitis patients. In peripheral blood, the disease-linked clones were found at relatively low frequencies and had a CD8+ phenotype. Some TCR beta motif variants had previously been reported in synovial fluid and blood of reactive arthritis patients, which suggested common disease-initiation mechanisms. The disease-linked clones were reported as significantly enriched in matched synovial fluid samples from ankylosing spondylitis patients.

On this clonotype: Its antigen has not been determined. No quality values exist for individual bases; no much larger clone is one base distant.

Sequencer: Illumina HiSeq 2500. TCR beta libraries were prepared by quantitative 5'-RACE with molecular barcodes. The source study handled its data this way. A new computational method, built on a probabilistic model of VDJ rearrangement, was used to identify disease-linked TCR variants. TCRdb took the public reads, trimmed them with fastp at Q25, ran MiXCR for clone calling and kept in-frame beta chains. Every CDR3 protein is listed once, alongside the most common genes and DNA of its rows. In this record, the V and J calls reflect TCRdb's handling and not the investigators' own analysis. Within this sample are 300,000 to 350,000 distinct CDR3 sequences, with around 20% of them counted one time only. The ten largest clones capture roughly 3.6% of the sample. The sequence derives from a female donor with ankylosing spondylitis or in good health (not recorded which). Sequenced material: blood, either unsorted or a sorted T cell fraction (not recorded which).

The CDR3 reads as follows: CASRAPGQGNEKLFF. The nucleotide sequence is TGTGCCAGCAGGGCACCGGGACAGGGGAATGAAAAACTGTTTTTT. The chain is encoded by TRBV4-2 joined to TRBJ1-4; the junction holds 10 bases that match TRBD1. Via the germline V gene, CDR1 is LGHNA and CDR2 YNFKEQ. V has 6 bases trimmed and J has 5 bases trimmed; junction bases matching no gene number 6. The CDR3 numbers 15 residues from cysteine through phenylalanine. CDR3 DNA only is kept here, 45 bases in frame from base 1.